The 5 T cell receptor beta chains in this list originate from one sample, sequenced in a study of T cells in women clearing cervical HPV infection. Sequencing used immunoSEQ multiplex PCR; TCRdb keeps in-frame clones, though not all of them. The data include tens of thousands of clones; the top ten clones carry around 6.6%. The sample was blood buffy coat. These receptors originate from a woman between 18 and 75 years old with a cervical HPV16 infection that either progressed to CIN3+ or cleared (not recorded which).

Regarding this clone: The read comes to an end 3 residues before the CDR3 does, leaving the germline J gene to fill in the end. This chain joins TRBV13 and TRBJ2-3, with D perhaps given as TRBD1 or TRBD2 (5 bases each). Germline V lookup: CDR1 PRHDT, CDR2 FYEKMQ (reference sequence). Trimming removed 4 bases from V and 5 bases from J, with 10 bases in between. The CDR3 runs to 13 residues. CDR3 sequence: CASSYKGRDTQYF. The DNA read from the CDR3 is TGTGCCAGCAGCTATAAGGGGAGAGATACG. Full variable domain (missing parts from reference TRBV13 and TRBJ2-3): AAGVIQSPRHLIKEKRETATLKCYPIPRHDTVYWYQQGPGQDPQFLISFYEKMQSDKGSIPDRFSAQQFSDYHSELNMSSLELGDSALYFCASSYKGRDTQYFGPGTRLTVL.

Concerning this clone: Coverage ceases 3 residues before the CDR3 finishes, and the germline J gene fills in the end. This chain connects TRBV2 to TRBJ2-5, with TRBD2 matching 10 bases. V shed 9 bases and J 2 bases; nucleotides not matched to a gene: 3. Germline CDR1 reads SNHLY; CDR2 reads FYNNEI. The CDR3 covers 13 residues. CDR3 DNA (partial): TGTGCCAGTGGAGCGGGGGGGCAAGAGACC. Residues: CASGAGGQET. The complete CDR3 sequence is CASGAGGQETQYF.

To note about this clone: The missing CDR3 end, 3 residues past where the read stops, is filled in from the germline J gene. The rearrangement links TRBV5-4 to TRBJ1-2; D ambiguous. From germline, CDR1 is SGHNT and CDR2 YYREEE (reference sequence). The CDR3 loop spans 13 amino acids. CDR3 bases read: TGTGCCAGCAGCTTTGGCCAGAATCAAGGC. It codes for CASSFGQNQG. The CDR3 as a whole reads CASSFGQNQGYTF.

Remarks on this clone: The read is 3 residues too short to cover the CDR3 end, so that end is filled in from the germline J gene. The chain couples TRBV7-6 to TRBJ2-2; 7 bases are shared with TRBD1. Trimming at V came to 6 bases and at J to 2 bases, leaving 6 bases not matched to a gene. Germline loops: CDR1 SGHVS, CDR2 FNYEAQ. The CDR3 has 15 residues. The CDR3 is CASRAGTENTGELFF. Partial CDR3 DNA: TGTGCCAGCAGAGCCGGGACAGAAAACACCGGGGAG.

With regard to this clone: The read comes to an end 3 residues before the CDR3 does, leaving the germline J gene to fill in the end. V gene TRBV7-9 combines with J gene TRBJ1-5; no firm D call. Per germline, CDR1 SEHNR and CDR2 FQNEAQ (reference sequence). The ends were cut back, 4 bases at V and 0 bases at J, with 7 bases in the middle. CDR3 length equals 14 residues. The sequenced part of the CDR3 DNA is TGTGCCAGCAGCTCAGAATATAGCAATCAGCCC. Protein: CASSSEYSNQP. The full CDR3 protein reads CASSSEYSNQPQHF.